Many counts were recorded for the clone carrying this T cell receptor (beta chain). This sample was taken from a study of response to subunit inactivated influenza vaccine. MiXCR, run by TCRdb on the RT-PCR reads, gives a single entry per CDR3 protein. The repertoire holds roughly 540,000 distinct CDR3 sequences, with around 25% as singletons. The CDR3 runs 12 residues. Per germline, CDR1 MNHEY and CDR2 SVGEGT. Losses at the gene ends were 5 bases for V and 15 bases for J; bases not matched to a gene: 7. These data also formed part of another study, on T cells expressing NK-cell markers. According to that study: What made the TCR beta cDNA was 5'RACE template switching with UMIs. The dominant NKG2C+ clonotypes represented about 1.0-8% of CD8+ T cells in five to seven donors. Among a few donors, these clonotypes also ranked first in the CD3+CD56-NKG2C+ fraction. What remained unclear was the HCMV specificity of expanded NKG2C+ T cell clones.

This material consisted of CD4+ T cells sorted from PBMCs, taken 11 to 12 days after vaccination. This chain links TRBV6-2 or TRBV6-3 with TRBJ2-1, with 10 bases fitting TRBD1. The TCR comes from a man over 45 who received an inactivated influenza vaccine. As DNA, the CDR3 is TGTGCCAGCAGTGGTTGGACAGGGGGTAGGTTCTTC. It encodes CASSGWTGGRFF.